The clone carrying this T cell receptor (beta chain) was observed at least ten times. Its specificity is not known. The CDR3 length is 15 residues. Germline V gives CDR1 SGHRS, CDR2 YFSETQ. J gave up 2 bases and V 5 bases, and 4 bases lay outside the gene matches. The data belong to a study of cytomegalovirus exposure and HLA in healthy donors. In the study overall: One earlier analysis, a look at about 179 million T cells, found about 110 million unique TCR beta sequences.

General study points: Earlier analysis yielded a pattern in which most TCR beta V segments were productive about 90% or about 30% of the time. TCR beta V- and J-gene trimming was later associated with a missense DCLRE1C variant.

Primers for the PCR totalled 60 Vbeta and 13 Jbeta. The protocol was immunoSEQ multiplex PCR, while the TCRdb copy is restricted to in-frame clones and leaves out a portion. The table lists more than 85,000 clones, 12% to 15% of them singletons, with more than 0.8% in the top ten. The rearrangement links TRBV5-1 to TRBJ2-6; 7 bases align to TRBD1. Sequencing was done on a sample of PBMCs. The clonotype was recovered from a female donor in good health and CMV-seronegative. The CDR3, as DNA: TGCGCCAGCAGTGCCACAGGGGCTGGGGCCAACGTCCTGACTTTC. This sequence encodes CASSATGAGANVLTF.